This section outlines one T cell receptor (beta chain) sequence together with its context. CDR1 and CDR2 from the germline V gene are MNHEY and SVGAGI. The CDR3 totals 15 residues. With 6 bases removed from V and 0 bases from J, the gap between germline ends came to 14 bases. The record originates from a study of blood T cell repertoires in COVID-19. About the research overall: COVID-19 samples collected from the United States, Italy and Spain covered acute and convalescent phases. In each case, the material was cDNA or gDNA derived from T cells, B-cell-depleted T cells, or PBMCs.

Measured with immunoSEQ multiplex PCR; TCRdb has only the in-frame clones, and not every one. The sample includes 250,000 or so clones, 85% of them seen just once. The material sequenced was peripheral blood. The chain employs TRBV6-5 and TRBJ1-2; no clear D. This TCR derives from a woman aged 60-75 years with active or convalescent COVID-19. The CDR3 region is CASRSTVISNYGYTF. The CDR3 nucleotides are TGTGCCAGCAGATCCACAGTGATCTCTAACTATGGCTACACCTTC.